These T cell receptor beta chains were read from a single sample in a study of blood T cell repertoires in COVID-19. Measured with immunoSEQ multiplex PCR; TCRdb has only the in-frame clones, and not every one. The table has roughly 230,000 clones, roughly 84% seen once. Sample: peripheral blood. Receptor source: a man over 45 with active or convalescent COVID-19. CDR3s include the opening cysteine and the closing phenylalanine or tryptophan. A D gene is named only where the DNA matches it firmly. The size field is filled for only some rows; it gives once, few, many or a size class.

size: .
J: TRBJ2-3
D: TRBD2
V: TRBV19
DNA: TGTGCCAGTAGTGCTACCGGGACTATCCCCACAGATACGCAGTATTTT
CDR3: CASSATGTIPTDTQYF

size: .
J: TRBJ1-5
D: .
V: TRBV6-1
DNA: TGTGCCAGCAGTTCCCGTAGCAATCAGCCCCAGCATTTT
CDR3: CASSSRSNQPQHF

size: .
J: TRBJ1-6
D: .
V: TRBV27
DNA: TGTGCCAGCAGTGGGGGCAGGGGCGGTTATAATTCACCCCTCCACTTT
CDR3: CASSGGRGGYNSPLHF

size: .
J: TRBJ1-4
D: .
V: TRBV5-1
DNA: TGCGCCAGCAGCTTGGTGGGGCCCTTTGGGGAAAAACTGTTTTTT
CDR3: CASSLVGPFGEKLFF

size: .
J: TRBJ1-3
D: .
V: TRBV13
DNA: TGTGCCAGCAGCTTAGGGGTCGCGGGGCCGGATGGAAACACCATATATTTT
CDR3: CASSLGVAGPDGNTIYF

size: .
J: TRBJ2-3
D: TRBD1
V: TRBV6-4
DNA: TGTGCCAGCAAGGGGGACAGGGCTGGAGATACGCAGTATTTT
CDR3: CASKGDRAGDTQYF

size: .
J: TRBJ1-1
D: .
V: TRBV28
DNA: TGTGCCAGCAGTTTATATGCAGGGTGGGGCACTGAAGCTTTCTTT
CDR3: CASSLYAGWGTEAFF

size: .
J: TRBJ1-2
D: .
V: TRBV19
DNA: TGTGCCAGTAGCCACTTGAGTGGCTACACCTTC
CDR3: CASSHLSGYTF

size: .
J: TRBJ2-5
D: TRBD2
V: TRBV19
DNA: TGTGCCAGTAGACCTGGCGGGGGGGTCCCACAAGAGACCCAGTACTTC
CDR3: CASRPGGGVPQETQYF

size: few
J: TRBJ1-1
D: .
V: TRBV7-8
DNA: TGTGCCAGCAGCTTCAGGGTGGGTACTGAAGCTTTCTTT
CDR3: CASSFRVGTEAFF

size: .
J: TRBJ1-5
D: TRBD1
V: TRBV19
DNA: TGTGCCAGTAGTCCAGAGGGACAGGCTTATAGCAATCAGCCCCAGCATTTT
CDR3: CASSPEGQAYSNQPQHF

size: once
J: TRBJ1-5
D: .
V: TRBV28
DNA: TGTGCCAGCAGTTTATACGGGTATAACCAGCATTTT
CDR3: CASSLYGYNQHF

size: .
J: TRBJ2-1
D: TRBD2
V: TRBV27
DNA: TGTGCCAGCAGTTTGACTAGCGGGGGTTCCAATGAGCAGTTCTTC
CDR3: CASSLTSGGSNEQFF

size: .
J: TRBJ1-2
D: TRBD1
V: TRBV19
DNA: TGTGCCAGTACCCCGCCAGGGGGGAGGCTTGGCTACACCTTC
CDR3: CASTPPGGRLGYTF

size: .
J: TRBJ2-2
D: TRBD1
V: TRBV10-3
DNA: TGTGCCATCAGGACCAAGGACAGGGCGAACACCGGGGAGCTGTTTTTT
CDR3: CAIRTKDRANTGELFF

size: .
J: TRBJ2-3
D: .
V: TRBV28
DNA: TGTGCCAGCAGTAAAACAGGGAACACAGATACGCAGTATTTT
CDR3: CASSKTGNTDTQYF

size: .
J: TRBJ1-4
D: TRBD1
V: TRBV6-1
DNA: TGTGCCAGCAGTGACGCCCCGGGACAGGGGAATGAAAAACTGTTTTTT
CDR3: CASSDAPGQGNEKLFF

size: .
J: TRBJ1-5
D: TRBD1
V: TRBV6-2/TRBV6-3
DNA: TGTGCCAGCAGTCGCGAGCAGGGGGCAGGGCAGCCCCAGCATTTT
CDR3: CASSREQGAGQPQHF

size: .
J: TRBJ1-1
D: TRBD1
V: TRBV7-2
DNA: TGTGCCAGCAGCTTAGATCAGGGGGGCACTGAAGCTTTCTTT
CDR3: CASSLDQGGTEAFF

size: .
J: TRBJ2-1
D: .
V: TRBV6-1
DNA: TGTGCCAGCAGTGGCAGGGGTATGATGGCCTACAATGAGCAGTTCTTC
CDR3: CASSGRGMMAYNEQFF

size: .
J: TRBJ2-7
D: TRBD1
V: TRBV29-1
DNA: TGCAGCGTTGGGTTAAACAGGGGGTCGGTCTACGAGCAGTACTTC
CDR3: CSVGLNRGSVYEQYF

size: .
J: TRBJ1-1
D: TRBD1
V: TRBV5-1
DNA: TGCGCCAGCAGCGTAAAGCACGGACAGGGGTCTGAAGCTTTCTTT
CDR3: CASSVKHGQGSEAFF

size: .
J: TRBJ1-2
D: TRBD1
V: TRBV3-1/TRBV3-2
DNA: TGTGCCAGCAGCCAAGCCGTACAGGGGTATGGCTACACCTTC
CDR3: CASSQAVQGYGYTF

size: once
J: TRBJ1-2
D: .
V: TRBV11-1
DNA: TGTGCCAGCAGCGTAGACAGATTCGGCTATGGCTACACCTTC
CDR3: CASSVDRFGYGYTF